Shown below are 31 T cell receptor beta chains from a single sample sequenced in a study of beta chain features in type 1 diabetes. Whole-study findings and limits: When Type 1 diabetes patients were examined, their TCRB CDR3s proved moderately but significantly shorter in all four CD4+ subsets.

The entirety of the isolated RNA underwent reverse transcription, so expressed TCRB transcripts were sequenced. Here immunoSEQ multiplex PCR was the method, and the copy in TCRdb shows in-frame clones only, minus some. The sample has hundreds of thousands of clones, about 14% seen once. These receptors have no known antigen. Material for sequencing was naive CD4+ T cells from blood. These receptors were taken from a man aged 18-30 years with type 1 diabetes.

This clone was recorded a few times. The chain recombines TRBV5-1 with TRBJ1-5; 7 bases line up with TRBD1. The J segment lost 4 bases and the V segment lost 4 bases, leaving 8 bases of the junction unmatched. The CDR3 has 15 amino acids. Germline V gene data show CDR1 as SGHRS and CDR2 as YFSETQ. The chain's CDR3 is CASSLQGTENQPQHF. CDR3 bases: TGCGCCAGCAGCCTACAAGGGACAGAGAATCAGCCCCAGCATTTT. Supplemented by reference TRBV5-1 and TRBJ1-5, the full variable domain reads KAGVTQTPRYLIKTRGQQVTLSCSPISGHRSVSWYQQTPGQGLQFLFEYFSETQRNKGNFPGRFSGRQFSNSRSEMNVSTLELGDSALYLCASSLQGTENQPQHFGDGTRLSIL.

The genes are TRBV28 and TRBJ2-7; 16 bases line up with TRBD2. The CDR3 is 15 amino acids. The germline V gene encodes CDR1 MDHEN and CDR2 SYDVKM. The CDR3 coding sequence is TGTGCTGGGACTAGCGGGGGGGCGAAGCCCTACGAGCAGTACTTC. It translates to CAGTSGGAKPYEQYF.

This clone was detected once. The chain employs TRBV5-1 and TRBJ2-3; tentatively, D is TRBD2 (6 bases). V was trimmed by 4 bases and J by 6 bases, leaving 15 bases between them. Germline values: CDR1 SGHRS, CDR2 YFSETQ. This CDR3 comprises 14 residues. CDR3 amino acids: CASSPGEVSDTQYF. The DNA for the CDR3 is TGCGCCAGCAGCCCCGGGGAGGTCTCGGATACGCAGTATTTT.

This clone was seen a few times. Other nucleotide sequences from this sample produce the same CDR3. V is TRBV28 and J is TRBJ2-7, with 8 bases matching TRBD1. Germline V lookup: CDR1 MDHEN, CDR2 SYDVKM. V lost 4 bases and J lost 7; bases outside the gene matches: 6. There are 13 residues in the CDR3. CDR3 protein: CASSSGQGWEQYF. The DNA of the CDR3 is TGTGCCAGCAGTTCCGGACAGGGCTGGGAGCAGTACTTC.

This chain connects TRBV19 to TRBJ2-7; 8 bases fit TRBD2. This CDR3 has 15 amino acids. With V trimmed by 3 bases and J by 2 bases, 6 bases remained unmatched. CDR1 and CDR2 from the germline V gene are LNHDA and SQIVND (reference sequence). Here the CDR3 DNA reads TGTGCCAGTAGTATTCCGGTAGCGGGGACCTACGAGCAGTACTTC. Translating it yields CASSIPVAGTYEQYF.

The V and J genes are TRBV25-1 and TRBJ2-3; 10 bases are a match to TRBD2. This CDR3 comprises 16 residues. From germline, CDR1 is MGHDK and CDR2 SYGVNS. The V gene end was trimmed by 4 bases and the J gene end by 0 bases; junction bases not matched to a gene: 4. CDR3: CASSVTSGTSTDTQYF. The CDR3, as DNA: TGTGCCAGCAGTGTTACTAGCGGGACGAGCACAGATACGCAGTATTTT.

A few counts support this clone. The CDR3 nucleotides read TGTGCCAGCAGCTTCTTACGGGAGTCGTACAATGAGCAGTTCTTC. Residues: CASSFLRESYNEQFF. The chain combines TRBV11-2 with TRBJ2-1; a possible D gene is TRBD2 (6 bases). Germline values: CDR1 SGHAT, CDR2 FQNNGV. Trimming took off 3 bases at V and 4 bases at J, with 13 bases between the two ends. The CDR3 spans 15 residues.

This clone was detected only a few times. The chain employs TRBV5-1 and TRBJ2-5, with D possibly being TRBD1 or TRBD2 (6 bases each). Looked up from germline, CDR1 is SGHRS and CDR2 is YFSETQ. V lost 5 bases and J 4 bases, leaving 18 bases between the germline ends. This CDR3 has 15 amino acids. The chain's CDR3 is CASSPSPGAGETQYF. The CDR3 nucleotides read TGCGCCAGCAGTCCGTCCCCGGGGGCAGGAGAGACCCAGTACTTC.

The chain recombines TRBV28 with TRBJ2-3; 7 nucleotides align to TRBD2. V shed 7 bases, J shed 0 bases, and the junction held 19 bases outside the gene matches. CDR3 length equals 19 residues. Germline lookup yields CDR1 MDHEN and CDR2 SYDVKM. The CDR3 sequence is CASTLSLGGRRPSTDTQYF. In nucleotides, the CDR3 is TGTGCCAGCACACTCTCTCTCGGGGGGAGGAGACCTAGCACAGATACGCAGTATTTT. The whole variable domain, remainder taken from reference TRBV28 and TRBJ2-3, is DVKVTQSSRYLVKRTGEKVFLECVQDMDHENMFWYRQDPGLGLRLIYFSYDVKMKEKGDIPEGYSVSREKKERFSLILESASTNQTSMYLCASTLSLGGRRPSTDTQYFGPGTRLTVL.

The rearrangement uses TRBV28 and TRBJ2-5; D remains unclear. This CDR3 spans 13 amino acids. Germline V gene lookup returns CDR1 MDHEN and CDR2 SYDVKM. Trimming removed 4 bases at V and 1 base at J, with 7 bases between. The CDR3 DNA sequence: TGTGCCAGCAGTTCCCCCGCCCAAGAGACCCAGTACTTC. This encodes CASSSPAQETQYF.

In its sample, this clone was seen a few times. In DNA form, the CDR3 reads TGCAGCGTTGGCCGGGGGTACGAGCAGTACTTC. Translated, it gives CSVGRGYEQYF. The V call is TRBV29-1, the J call TRBJ2-7, with D perhaps matching TRBD2 (6 bases). CDR1 and CDR2 (germline): SQVTM, ANQGSEA. V was trimmed by 4 bases and J by 4 bases, leaving 8 bases between them. The CDR3 is 11 residues long.

The rearrangement joins TRBV4-3 to TRBJ2-6; no clear D. Germline values: CDR1 LGHNA, CDR2 YSLEER. The CDR3 is 17 amino acids. V was trimmed by 4 bases and J by 0 bases, leaving 13 bases between them. The CDR3 coding sequence is TGCGCCAGCAGCCTGAGGTCTCAGAGCTCTGGGGCCAACGTCCTGACTTTC. Translated: CASSLRSQSSGANVLTF.

The CDR3 protein is CASSSAGGPGRTEQFF. CDR3 coding DNA: TGTGCCAGCAGTTCGGCGGGAGGGCCGGGTCGCACTGAGCAGTTCTTC. The genes are TRBV6-5 and TRBJ2-1; 9 bases are a match to TRBD2. This CDR3 contains 16 residues. Germline V gene sequence: CDR1 MNHEY, CDR2 SVGAGI. The V and J ends lost 4 bases and 9 bases, in that order; junction bases with no gene match: 13.

There are a few counts of this clone. The chain links TRBV5-1 to TRBJ2-5; 9 nucleotides match TRBD1. CDR3 length: 15 residues. CDR1 and CDR2 from the germline V gene are SGHRS and YFSETQ. The junction had 7 bases not matched to a gene; V was cut back by 3 bases and J by 4 bases. CDR3 sequence reads: CASSSVTGGSETQYF. In DNA form, the CDR3 reads TGCGCCAGCAGCTCCGTCACAGGGGGCTCAGAGACCCAGTACTTC.

Regarding this clone: Other DNA variants within this sample encode the same CDR3. The chain carries TRBV7-9 and TRBJ2-3; D is unclear. Germline V gene data show CDR1 as SEHNR and CDR2 as FQNEAQ (reference sequence). Trimming took off 0 bases at V and 5 bases at J, with 3 bases between the two ends. This CDR3 has 12 residues. The CDR3 nucleotides are TGTGCCAGCAGCTTAGCGCAAGATACGCAGTATTTT. Translated, it gives CASSLAQDTQYF.

The sample holds a few counts of this clone. This chain connects TRBV7-9 to TRBJ2-7; the match to TRBD2 covers 11 bases. The CDR3 covers 16 residues. CDR1 and CDR2 (germline): SEHNR, FQNEAQ (reference sequence). The V and J ends lost 5 bases and 0 bases, in that order; junction bases with no gene match: 6. CDR3 loop: CASSPWTSGSSYEQYF. The CDR3, as DNA: TGTGCCAGCAGCCCCTGGACTAGCGGGTCCTCCTACGAGCAGTACTTC. Full variable domain (remainder filled in from reference TRBV7-9 and TRBJ2-7): DTGVSQNPRHKITKRGQNVTFRCDPISEHNRLYWYRQTLGQGPEFLTYFQNEAQLEKSRLLSDRFSAERPKGSFSTLEIQRTEQGDSAMYLCASSPWTSGSSYEQYFGPGTRLTVT.

The rearrangement joins TRBV30 to TRBJ2-5, with a tentative D call TRBD1 (6 bases). The CDR3 length is 14 residues. Germline V lookup: CDR1 GTSNPN, CDR2 SVGIG (reference sequence). V gave up 1 base and J gave up 2 bases, with 11 bases separating them. The CDR3 sequence is CAWSGGPGQETQYF. CDR3 nucleotide sequence: TGTGCCTGGAGTGGGGGGCCGGGACAAGAGACCCAGTACTTC.

This clone was recorded a few times. The chain couples TRBV7-2 to TRBJ2-3; no firm D call. The germline CDR1 and CDR2 sequences are SGHTA and FQGNSA. Trimming left V 3 bases short and J 7 bases short, with 8 bases between. The CDR3 extends over 12 amino acids. The chain's CDR3 is CASSFPRNTQYF. The CDR3 bases are TGTGCCAGCAGCTTTCCCAGAAATACGCAGTATTTT.

The gene calls are TRBV7-6 and TRBJ2-3; 7 nucleotides line up with TRBD2. Losses at the gene ends were 4 bases for V and 4 bases for J; bases not matched to a gene: 11. From germline, CDR1 is SGHVS and CDR2 FNYEAQ. This CDR3 region has 16 residues. The CDR3 loop reads CASSSDSAGESDTQYF. CDR3 bases: TGTGCCAGCAGCTCAGATTCGGCGGGAGAATCAGATACGCAGTATTTT.

This rearrangement joins TRBV30 to TRBJ2-6, with 7 bases matching TRBD1. V lost 1 base and J lost 4; bases outside the gene matches: 16. Per germline, CDR1 GTSNPN and CDR2 SVGIG (reference sequence). The length of the CDR3 is 19 residues. The CDR3 loop is CAWSGAIRDRLLGANVLTF. In nucleotides, the CDR3 is TGTGCCTGGAGTGGAGCTATCCGGGACAGACTCTTGGGGGCCAACGTCCTGACTTTC. Full variable domain (remainder filled in from reference TRBV30 and TRBJ2-6): SQTIHQWPATLVQPVGSPLSLECTVEGTSNPNLYWYRQAAGRGLQLLFYSVGIGQISSEVPQNLSASRPQDRQFILSSKKLLLSDSGFYLCAWSGAIRDRLLGANVLTFGAGSRLTVL.

This chain connects TRBV5-1 to TRBJ2-3, with D perhaps matching TRBD1 or TRBD2 (6 bases each). Germline V lookup: CDR1 SGHRS, CDR2 YFSETQ. The length of the CDR3 is 15 residues. The V gene lost 0 bases and the J gene lost 6 bases, with 14 bases spanning the gap. The CDR3 coding sequence is TGCGCCAGCAGCTTGGAGGGGGGCCGTAGGGATACGCAGTATTTT. This gives the protein CASSLEGGRRDTQYF.

Only one count was recorded for this clone. The chain couples TRBV27 to TRBJ1-2, with a weak D call TRBD1 (5 bases). Per germline, CDR1 MNHEY and CDR2 SMNVEV (reference sequence). This CDR3 region has 14 residues. The V gene lost 3 bases and the J gene lost 7 bases, with 15 bases spanning the gap. In nucleotides, the CDR3 is TGTGCCAGCAGTTTCCGGGATGGGGGAAGTGGCTACACCTTC. Translating it yields CASSFRDGGSGYTF.

This clone has more than one count but fewer than ten. This sequence joins TRBV7-3 and TRBJ2-1; possibly TRBD1 for D (6 bases). The ends were cut back, 1 base at V and 15 bases at J, with 16 bases in the middle. Germline V gene data show CDR1 as SGHTA and CDR2 as FQGTGA. The CDR3 sequence is 13 residues long. The CDR3 DNA reads TGTGCCAGCAGCTTAAACCAGGGACAAGGAACGTTCTTC. This translates into CASSLNQGQGTFF.

This clone was observed a handful of times. At one end the junction does not follow the germline gene, possibly because of a read error. This sample includes further DNA sequences coding for the same CDR3. This chain connects TRBV7-2 to TRBJ2-1; TRBD2 matches at 10 bases. The CDR3 totals 15 residues. Germline CDR1 and CDR2: SGHTA and FQGNSA. CDR3 DNA: TGTGCCAGCAGCCTAGCGGGAGTGTCCTACAATGAGCAGTTCTTC. Translation: CASSLAGVSYNEQFF.

J is TRBJ2-3 and V is TRBV28, with D perhaps being TRBD1 or TRBD2 (7 bases each). Trimming cost V 8 bases and J 4 bases, with 19 bases left between them. Per the germline V gene, CDR1 is MDHEN and CDR2 is SYDVKM. CDR3 length: 15 residues. CDR3 amino acids: CASSSGGGPPDTQYF. In nucleotides, the CDR3 is TGTGCCAGCTCCTCAGGGGGGGGCCCCCCAGATACGCAGTATTTT. Full variable domain (missing parts from reference TRBV28 and TRBJ2-3): DVKVTQSSRYLVKRTGEKVFLECVQDMDHENMFWYRQDPGLGLRLIYFSYDVKMKEKGDIPEGYSVSREKKERFSLILESASTNQTSMYLCASSSGGGPPDTQYFGPGTRLTVL.

This sequence joins TRBV21-1 and TRBJ2-5; TRBD1, as called in the table, went unchecked against the DNA. TRBV21-1 is noted as a pseudogene. This CDR3 has 15 amino acids. CDR3 residues: CASIRPGWAAETQYF. The CDR3 coding sequence is TGTGCCAGCATCCGACCTGGCTGGGCAGCAGAGACCCAGTACTTC.

This clone was recorded a few times. J is TRBJ1-4 and V is TRBV6-5; no clear D gene. The CDR3 totals 13 residues. Trimming shortened V by 8 bases and J by 8 bases, and 15 bases separated the two germline ends. Germline-derived CDR1 and CDR2 are MNHEY and SVGAGI. CDR3 residues: CASGRTRGEKLFF. DNA of the CDR3: TGTGCCAGCGGGCGGACGCGTGGGGAAAAACTGTTTTTT.

The V call is TRBV11-2, the J call TRBJ1-2, with D unclear. CDR1 and CDR2 (germline): SGHAT, FQNNGV. V lost 5 bases, J lost 8 bases, and 18 bases lay in between. The CDR3 consists of 14 residues. The CDR3 nucleotides are TGTGCCAGCAGCCCCAGGTCCGGATATAGAGGCTACACCTTC. Protein: CASSPRSGYRGYTF.

The chain joins TRBV7-2 to TRBJ1-5, with D perhaps TRBD1 (5 bases). Trimming took 2 bases from V and 6 from J, leaving 8 bases between them. CDR3 size: 13 residues. Looked up from germline, CDR1 is SGHTA and CDR2 is FQGNSA. Here the CDR3 reads CASSLNRGQPQHF. The DNA for the CDR3 is TGTGCCAGCAGCTTAAATAGGGGTCAGCCCCAGCATTTT.

The chain couples TRBV10-3 to TRBJ1-2; perhaps TRBD1 as D (6 bases). Trimming shortened V by 8 bases and J by 4 bases, and 11 bases separated the two germline ends. This CDR3 region has 12 residues. Germline V CDR1 and CDR2: ENHRY, SYGVKD. CDR3 nucleotides: TGTGCCATCGGACAGTCCCTCTATGGCTACACCTTC. Protein sequence: CAIGQSLYGYTF.

This chain links TRBV12-2 with TRBJ1-2; whether TRBD1, the table's D call, matches the DNA was not checked. TRBV12-2 has pseudogene status. CDR3 length equals 14 residues. CDR3 in amino acids: CASRLVQGGYGYTF. Here the CDR3 DNA reads TGTGCAAGTCGCTTGGTGCAGGGGGGTTATGGCTACACCTTC.